This T cell receptor (beta chain) was sequenced during a study of blood T cell repertoires in COVID-19 (dated by TCRdb to about 2020). With respect to the entire study: The collaborator samples originated in the United States, Italy and Spain and spanned the acute and convalescent phases of COVID-19. The material from the prospective study consisted of cDNA or gDNA derived from T cells, B-cell-depleted T cells, or PBMCs. Deeply sampled blood TCRbeta repertoires from subjects exposed to, actively infected with, or recovered from COVID-19 were included in the dataset. A freely available public database, intended as a resource for researchers studying the immune response to SARS-CoV-2, is where the repertoires were released. Where available, HLA class I and class II types were taken from metadata supplied by the sample provider and were not determined by assay-based typing. Samples came from the ongoing ImmuneRACE study (first 160 participants) plus 1,254 subjects from 6 global collaborators. A de-identified subject ID, COVID-19 status, age in years and sex were almost always included in the sample metadata. Here is what the overall study found, with its caveats: Clinical and demographic metadata were provided uncurated, with the amount varying by source and participant.

In the case of this clone: It lacks a known antigen. Sequence at one end of the junction differs from germline and may be a read error.

TCRbeta CDR3 regions were amplified from genomic DNA using the immunoSEQ Assay, a bias-controlled multiplex PCR. Concerning the study's data processing: The number of nucleated cells in each sample was estimated by amplification of reference gene primers within the assay. Sequence reads were collapsed and filtered to measure the absolute abundance of every unique TCRbeta CDR3 rearrangement. For each sample, productive Simpson clonality was calculated by taking the square root of Simpson's diversity index across productive rearrangements. TCRdb retrieved this table from immuneACCESS and kept in-frame rearrangements only. Not all clones are present; in checked studies, unresolved V genes account for under half, and no reason is known for the remainder. Clonal size and the V and J genes are those of that table, whereas D and trimming came from the DNA. The sample has tens of thousands of clones on record, 91% of them singletons. The leading ten clones occupy around 7% of the sample.

At one collaborating source in Seattle, patients were enrolled during active infection and were followed longitudinally through the course of disease. Collaborating institutions collected whole blood in K2EDTA tubes following their own protocols. For TCRbeta analysis, collaborator samples were shipped as frozen whole blood, as isolated PBMCs, or as DNA extracted from either sample type. CDR1 and CDR2 are read off the germline V gene (reference sequence) as WNHNN and SYGVQD. The CDR3 contains 14 residues, cysteine and phenylalanine counted. Kept here is only the CDR3 DNA, which spans 42 bases and is read in frame from base 1.

This clonotype was sampled from a middle-aged man with COVID-19, enrolled during active disease. Sample: peripheral blood. The rearranged chain carries TRBV10-1 and TRBJ2-1; the D segment cannot be called with confidence. The CDR3 protein is CASSESGSHNEQFF. The DNA sequence is given as TGCGCCAGCAGTGAGTCGGGCTCCCACAATGAGCAGTTCTTC.